This T cell receptor (beta chain) appears in the sequencing data of a study of OX40 agonist ivuxolimab in advanced cancers. Study as a whole: Patients in the trial were receiving intravenous ivuxolimab every 2 weeks, at doses of 0.01 to 10 mg/kg. Findings and limits, study-wide: More expanded clones were seen, on average, in CD8+ T cells than in CD4+. Low normalized clonal expansion also occurred in some nonresponding patients.

Sequenced by immunoSEQ multiplex PCR; TCRdb stores in-frame clones only, minus some. The sample carries tens of thousands of clones, around 90% recorded once. As regards this clone: The antigen remains undetermined.

The input for sequencing was CD4+ or CD8+ T cells sorted from blood, taken in a trial of the OX40 agonist ivuxolimab. This sequence was found in an adult with an advanced solid tumor such as melanoma, head and neck, liver or kidney cancer.

The chain's CDR3 is CASSSTLAGATYEQYF. The CDR3 DNA follows: TGTGCCAGCAGCTCCACTCTAGCGGGAGCAACCTACGAGCAGTACTTC. The rearrangement links TRBV7-3 to TRBJ2-7; 10 bases agree with TRBD2. CDR1 SGHTA and CDR2 FQGTGA come from the germline V gene. The V segment lost 4 bases and the J segment 2 bases; nucleotides outside the gene matches: 8. The CDR3 totals 16 residues.